The entry below describes one T cell receptor beta chain. The sample comes from a study of blood T cell repertoires in COVID-19. Study-level background: PBMCs, B-cell-depleted T cells, or T cells were the source of the cDNA or gDNA that made up the material.

The length of the CDR3 is 14 residues. V was pared by 3 bases and J by 4 bases, with 12 bases between. From germline, CDR1 is SNHLY and CDR2 FYNNEI. The authors' processing: It was from reference gene primer amplification that nucleated cell counts were estimated. Some clones are missing from TCRdb's copy, which holds only in-frame ones; the method was immunoSEQ multiplex PCR. V, J and clone size are taken as reported in that table, and D and trimming were inferred from the DNA itself. The repertoire has 55,000 to 75,000 clones, about 87% of them found once; the top ten carry under 8%. The source material was peripheral blood. The origin of this receptor is a human donor with active COVID-19. The donor label of this sample is uncertain. The gene calls are TRBV2 and TRBJ1-1; D may be TRBD1 (6 bases). For the CDR3, the DNA is TGTGCCAGCAGTGAGGGGGGGCCGGGCACTGAAGCTTTCTTT. It specifies CASSEGGPGTEAFF.